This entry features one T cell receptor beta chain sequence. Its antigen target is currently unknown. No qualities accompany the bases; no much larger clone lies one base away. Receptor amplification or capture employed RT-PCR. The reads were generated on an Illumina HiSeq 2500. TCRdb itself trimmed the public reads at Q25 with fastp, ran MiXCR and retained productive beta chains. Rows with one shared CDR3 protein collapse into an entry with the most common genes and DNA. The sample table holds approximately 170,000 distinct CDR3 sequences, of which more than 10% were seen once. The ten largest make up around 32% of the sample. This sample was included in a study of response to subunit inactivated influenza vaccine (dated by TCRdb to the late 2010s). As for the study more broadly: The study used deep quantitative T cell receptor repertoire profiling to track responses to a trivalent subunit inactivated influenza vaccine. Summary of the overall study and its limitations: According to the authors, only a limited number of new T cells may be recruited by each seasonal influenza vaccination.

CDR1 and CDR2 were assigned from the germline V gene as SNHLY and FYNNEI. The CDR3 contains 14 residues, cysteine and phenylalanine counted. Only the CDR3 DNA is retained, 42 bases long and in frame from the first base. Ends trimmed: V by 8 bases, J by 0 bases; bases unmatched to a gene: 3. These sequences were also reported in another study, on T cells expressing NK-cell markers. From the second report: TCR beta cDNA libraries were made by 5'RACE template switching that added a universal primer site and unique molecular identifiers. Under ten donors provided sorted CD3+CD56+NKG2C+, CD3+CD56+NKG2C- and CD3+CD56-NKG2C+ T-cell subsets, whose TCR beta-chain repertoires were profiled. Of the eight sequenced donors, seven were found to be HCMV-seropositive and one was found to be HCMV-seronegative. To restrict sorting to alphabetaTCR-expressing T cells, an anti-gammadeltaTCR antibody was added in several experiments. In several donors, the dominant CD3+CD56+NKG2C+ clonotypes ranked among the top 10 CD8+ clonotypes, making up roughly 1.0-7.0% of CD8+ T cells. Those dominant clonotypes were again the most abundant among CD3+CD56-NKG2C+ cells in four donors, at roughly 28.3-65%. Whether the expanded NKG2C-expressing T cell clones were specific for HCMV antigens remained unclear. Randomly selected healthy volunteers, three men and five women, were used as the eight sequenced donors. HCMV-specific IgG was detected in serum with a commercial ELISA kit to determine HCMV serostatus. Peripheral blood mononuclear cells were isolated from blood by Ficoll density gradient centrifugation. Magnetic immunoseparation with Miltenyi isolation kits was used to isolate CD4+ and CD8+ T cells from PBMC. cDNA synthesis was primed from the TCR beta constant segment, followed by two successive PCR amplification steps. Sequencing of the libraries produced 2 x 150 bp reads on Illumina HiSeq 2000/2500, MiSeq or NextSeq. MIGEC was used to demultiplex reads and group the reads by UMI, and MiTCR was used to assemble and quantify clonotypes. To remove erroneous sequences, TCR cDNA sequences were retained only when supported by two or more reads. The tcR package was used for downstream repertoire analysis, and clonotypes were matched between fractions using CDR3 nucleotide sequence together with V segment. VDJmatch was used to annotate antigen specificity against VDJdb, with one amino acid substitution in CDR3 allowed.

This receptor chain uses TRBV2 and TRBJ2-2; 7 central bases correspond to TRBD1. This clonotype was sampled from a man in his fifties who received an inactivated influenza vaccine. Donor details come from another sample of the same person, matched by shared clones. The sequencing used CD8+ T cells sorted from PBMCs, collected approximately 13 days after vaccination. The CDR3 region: CASGDSPNTGELFF. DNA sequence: TGTGCCAGCGGGGACAGTCCGAACACCGGGGAGCTGTTTTTT.